The clone carrying this TCR beta chain has just a few counts. What it binds is unknown. The data stem from a study of response to subunit inactivated influenza vaccine. Study-level points and caveats: Seasonal influenza vaccination, on each occasion, was suggested by the authors to recruit few new T cells.

This CDR3 has 15 amino acids. Trimming removed 0 bases at V and 6 bases at J, with 13 bases between. Germline CDR1 reads SGDLS; CDR2 reads YYNGEE. One entry per CDR3 protein, called by TCRdb with MiXCR from the RT-PCR reads. The sample records 650,000 to 850,000 distinct CDR3 sequences, approximately 15% being singletons. Sequencing was performed on PBMCs from blood, taken 14 days before vaccination. The chain carries TRBV9 and TRBJ2-1, with a weak D call TRBD1 (5 bases). The TCR was taken from a man aged 50 to 59 who received an inactivated influenza vaccine. CDR3: CASSVVQAGLNEQFF. CDR3 in DNA: TGTGCCAGCAGCGTAGTACAGGCAGGGCTCAATGAGCAGTTCTTC.